This T cell receptor beta chain stems from a study of beta chain features in type 1 diabetes. Across the whole study: Healthy donors and patients had similar age, gender and cell yields. Regarding the study as a whole: In every one of the four CD4+ subsets, TCRB CDR3s were moderately but significantly shorter in Type 1 diabetes patients.

Regarding this clone: Its target is unknown. In the same sample, other DNA sequences code for this CDR3.

Central memory, naive, regulatory and stem cell-like memory CD4+ cells were sorted by CD45RO/CCR7/CD25/CD127/CD95/CD27. Per germline, CDR1 SGHTA and CDR2 FQGNSA. The CDR3 extends over 12 amino acids. The V gene lost 3 bases and the J gene lost 7 bases, with 10 bases spanning the gap. Reverse transcribing all isolated RNA meant expressed TCRB transcripts were sequenced. Profiling relied on immunoSEQ multiplex PCR, and the TCRdb table lists in-frame clones only, not all of them. The profile shows a few hundred thousand clones, over 10% of them singletons. This chain uses TRBV7-2 with TRBJ2-7, with a possible D match to TRBD2 (6 bases). Specimen: naive CD4+ T cells from blood. The origin of this receptor is a woman aged 18-35 years with type 1 diabetes. The CDR3 DNA follows: TGTGCCAGCAGCTTCCCCGGGGGAGAGCAGTACTTC. It specifies CASSFPGGEQYF.